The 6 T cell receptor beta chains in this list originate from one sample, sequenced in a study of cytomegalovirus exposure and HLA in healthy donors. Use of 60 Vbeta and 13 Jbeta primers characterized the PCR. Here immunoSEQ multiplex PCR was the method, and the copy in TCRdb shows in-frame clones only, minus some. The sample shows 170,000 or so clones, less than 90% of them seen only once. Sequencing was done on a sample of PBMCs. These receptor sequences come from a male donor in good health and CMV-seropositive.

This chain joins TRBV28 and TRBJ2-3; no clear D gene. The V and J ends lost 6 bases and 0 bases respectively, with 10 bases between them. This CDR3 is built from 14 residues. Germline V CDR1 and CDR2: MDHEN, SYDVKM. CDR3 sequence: CASSSGSSTDTQYF. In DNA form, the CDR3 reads TGTGCCAGCAGCTCCGGGTCTAGCACAGATACGCAGTATTTT.

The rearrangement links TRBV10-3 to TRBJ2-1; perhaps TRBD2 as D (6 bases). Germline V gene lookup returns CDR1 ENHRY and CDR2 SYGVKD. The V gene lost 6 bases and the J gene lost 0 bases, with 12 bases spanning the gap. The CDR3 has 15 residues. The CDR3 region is CAISRDGSSYNEQFF. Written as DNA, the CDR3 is TGTGCCATCAGCCGCGACGGGAGCTCCTACAATGAGCAGTTCTTC.

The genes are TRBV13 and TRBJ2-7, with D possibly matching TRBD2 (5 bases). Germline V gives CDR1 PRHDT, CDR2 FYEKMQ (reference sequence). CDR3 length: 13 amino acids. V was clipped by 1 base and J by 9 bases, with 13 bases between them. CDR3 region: CASSLDGGPLQYF. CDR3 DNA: TGTGCCAGCAGCTTAGACGGCGGGCCCTTGCAGTACTTC. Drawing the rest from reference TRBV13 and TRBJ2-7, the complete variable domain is AAGVIQSPRHLIKEKRETATLKCYPIPRHDTVYWYQQGPGQDPQFLISFYEKMQSDKGSIPDRFSAQQFSDYHSELNMSSLELGDSALYFCASSLDGGPLQYFGPGTRLTVT.

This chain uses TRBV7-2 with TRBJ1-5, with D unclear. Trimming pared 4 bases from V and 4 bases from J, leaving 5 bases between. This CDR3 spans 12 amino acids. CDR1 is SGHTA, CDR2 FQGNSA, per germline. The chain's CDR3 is CASSSGNQPQHF. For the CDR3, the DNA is TGTGCCAGCAGCTCCGGGAATCAGCCCCAGCATTTT.

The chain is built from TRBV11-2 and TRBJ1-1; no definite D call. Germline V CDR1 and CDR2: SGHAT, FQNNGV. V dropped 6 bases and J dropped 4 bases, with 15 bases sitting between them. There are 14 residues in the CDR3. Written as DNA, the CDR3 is TGTGCCAGCAGTCCAATTAGGGAGAGCACTGAAGCTTTCTTT. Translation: CASSPIRESTEAFF.

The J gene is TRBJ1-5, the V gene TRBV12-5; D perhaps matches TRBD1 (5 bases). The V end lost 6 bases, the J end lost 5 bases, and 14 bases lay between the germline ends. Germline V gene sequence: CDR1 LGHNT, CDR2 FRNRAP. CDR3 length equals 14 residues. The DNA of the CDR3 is TGTGCTAGTGGCCAGGGTGGGGGGGATCAGCCCCAGCATTTT. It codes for CASGQGGGDQPQHF.